One and the same sample provided the 25 T cell receptor beta chains below, sequenced in a study of blood T cell repertoires in COVID-19. Sequencing was performed with immunoSEQ multiplex PCR; in TCRdb, only in-frame clones are kept and a portion is missing. Among roughly 110,000 clones listed, approximately 80% were seen once. Specimen: peripheral blood. The receptors here all came from an older woman with acute or convalescent COVID-19.

The rearrangement uses TRBV4-1 and TRBJ1-6; perhaps TRBD1 as D (6 bases). The V end lost 0 bases, the J end lost 7 bases, and 13 bases lay between the germline ends. This CDR3 is built from 16 residues. From germline, CDR1 is MGHRA and CDR2 YSYEKL. The CDR3 loop is CASSQESDSPNSPLHF. CDR3 coding DNA: TGCGCCAGCAGCCAAGAGTCGGACAGCCCCAATTCACCCCTCCACTTT.

The V call is TRBV30, the J call TRBJ1-2, with a weak D call TRBD1 (6 bases). This CDR3 is 13 amino acids long. Per germline, CDR1 GTSNPN and CDR2 SVGIG (reference sequence). V lost 2 bases, J lost 8 bases, and 15 bases lay in between. CDR3 sequence: CAWSPPGVYGYTF. The CDR3 bases are TGTGCCTGGAGTCCGCCAGGGGTTTACGGCTACACCTTC.

This rearrangement joins TRBV2 to TRBJ1-1, with 9 positions matching TRBD1. Germline V gene sequence: CDR1 SNHLY, CDR2 FYNNEI. V was clipped by 5 bases and J by 5 bases; unmatched bases: 9. The CDR3 is 15 amino acids. The CDR3 DNA reads TGTGCCAGCAGTTATACAGGGGGCTGGAGTACTGAAGCTTTCTTT. Its protein is CASSYTGGWSTEAFF.

This clone was counted once. The chain is built from TRBV5-1 and TRBJ2-2; maybe TRBD2 (5 bases). The germline gives CDR1 SGHRS, CDR2 YFSETQ. The CDR3 runs 16 residues. The V end was cut by 0 bases, the J end by 4 bases, with 13 bases between. The CDR3 loop is CASSLASGSGTGELFF. The CDR3 DNA reads TGCGCCAGCAGCTTGGCCTCTGGGAGTGGCACCGGGGAGCTGTTTTTT.

This clone turned up a few times. The chain joins TRBV19 to TRBJ1-5, with 7 bases matching TRBD1. Germline V lookup: CDR1 LNHDA, CDR2 SQIVND (reference sequence). J was trimmed by 3 bases and V by 6 bases; bases with no gene match: 8. This CDR3 has 15 amino acids. The CDR3 bases are TGTGCCAGTAGATCCCCAGGGGGACCCAATCAGCCCCAGCATTTT. Protein sequence: CASRSPGGPNQPQHF.

V usage is TRBV12-3 or TRBV12-4 and J usage is TRBJ2-7, with D unresolved. CDR3 length: 12 residues. V was shortened by 3 bases and J by 3 bases, with 6 bases between the two germline ends. The CDR3, as DNA: TGTGCCAGCAGTTTTCCGGGCTACGAGCAGTACTTC. Translation: CASSFPGYEQYF.

The chain couples TRBV6-5 to TRBJ2-7, with TRBD1 matching over 8 bases. From germline, CDR1 is MNHEY and CDR2 SVGAGI. CDR3 length: 15 residues. The V and J ends lost 2 bases and 4 bases, in that order; junction bases with no gene match: 7. The CDR3 region is CASSYGPTGGYEQYF. Here the CDR3 DNA reads TGTGCCAGCAGTTACGGCCCAACAGGGGGATACGAGCAGTACTTC.

The chain employs TRBV10-3 and TRBJ1-6; 9 bases align to TRBD1. V dropped 8 bases and J dropped 9; count of bases not matched to a gene: 8. The CDR3 has 14 residues. The germline gives CDR1 ENHRY, CDR2 SYGVKD. This CDR3 reads CAIGSGTGSSPLHF. As DNA, the CDR3 is TGTGCCATCGGGTCCGGGACAGGGAGTTCACCCCTCCACTTT.

The chain couples TRBV7-9 to TRBJ2-2; weak D call: TRBD2 (5 bases). Between the trimmed V and J ends, which lost 7 bases and 4 bases, there was a span of 19 bases. This CDR3 has 16 amino acids. Germline lookup yields CDR1 SEHNR and CDR2 FQNEAQ (reference sequence). The CDR3 DNA reads as TGTGCCAGCACCCCCCGATCGGGGAGTTTCACCGGGGAGCTGTTTTTT. It specifies CASTPRSGSFTGELFF.

CDR3 DNA sequence: TGTGCCAGCTCCCCAGGGAGGAACTATGGCTACACCTTC. This encodes CASSPGRNYGYTF. The rearrangement joins TRBV18 to TRBJ1-2; a weak D match, TRBD1 (5 bases). CDR3 size: 13 residues. Trimming removed 6 bases at V and 2 bases at J, with 10 bases between. CDR1 is KGHSH and CDR2 is LQKENI in the germline V gene.

The chain combines TRBV7-9 with TRBJ2-7, with D maybe TRBD2 (7 bases). CDR3 length: 16 amino acids. CDR1 and CDR2 from the germline V gene are SEHNR and FQNEAQ (reference sequence). Trimming stripped 5 bases from V and 2 bases from J, with 19 bases between. In DNA, the CDR3 is TGTGCCAGCAGCCCAGTTCGTGGGGGGGGCGCCTACGAGCAGTACTTC. Translated, it gives CASSPVRGGGAYEQYF.

This clone has only a few counts. The V gene is TRBV12-3 or TRBV12-4, the J gene TRBJ2-7, with 10 bases aligning to TRBD2. J was trimmed by 9 bases and V by 6 bases; bases with no gene match: 8. The CDR3 has 13 residues. CDR3 in DNA: TGTGCCAGCAGATCGACTAGCGGGTCGGGGCAGTACTTC. Translating it yields CASRSTSGSGQYF.

The gene calls are TRBV30 and TRBJ1-2; D is uncertain. V was pared by 3 bases and J by 2 bases, with 16 bases between. The CDR3 runs 15 residues. The germline gives CDR1 GTSNPN, CDR2 SVGIG (reference sequence). The CDR3 region is CAWRAQAWPNYGYTF. Here the CDR3 DNA reads TGTGCCTGGAGGGCCCAGGCCTGGCCCAACTATGGCTACACCTTC.

V usage is TRBV7-9 and J usage is TRBJ2-1, with D perhaps TRBD2 (6 bases). This CDR3 is built from 14 residues. Germline V gives CDR1 SEHNR, CDR2 FQNEAQ (reference sequence). Between the trimmed V and J ends, which lost 5 bases and 3 bases, there was a span of 11 bases. The CDR3 DNA reads TGTGCCAGCAGCCTCAGACTAGGCTACAATGAGCAGTTCTTC. Protein: CASSLRLGYNEQFF.

The CDR3 protein is CASSLRGGSSYNEQFF. The CDR3 DNA reads TGTGCCAGCAGCTTAAGGGGCGGGAGCTCCTACAATGAGCAGTTCTTC. This chain connects TRBV7-6 to TRBJ2-1; the match to TRBD2 covers 7 bases. J gave up 0 bases and V 2 bases, and 4 bases lay outside the gene matches. The germline CDR1 and CDR2 sequences are SGHVS and FNYEAQ. CDR3 length equals 16 residues. Full variable domain (rest looked up from reference TRBV7-6 and TRBJ2-1): GAGVSQSPRYKVTKRGQDVALRCDPISGHVSLYWYRQALGQGPEFLTYFNYEAQQDKSGLPNDRFSAERPEGSISTLTIQRTEQRDSAMYRCASSLRGGSSYNEQFFGPGTRLTVL.

V usage is TRBV2 and J usage is TRBJ1-5; D gene uncertain. The germline gives CDR1 SNHLY, CDR2 FYNNEI. The CDR3 runs to 14 residues. Trimming took off 5 bases at V and 2 bases at J, with 10 bases between the two ends. The CDR3 coding sequence is TGTGCCAGCAGTCCGGTCCTGGGCAATCAGCCCCAGCATTTT. This codes for CASSPVLGNQPQHF.

The chain uses TRBV7-9 and TRBJ2-1, with 8 bases identical to TRBD2. In germline, CDR1 is SEHNR, CDR2 FQNEAQ (reference sequence). The ends lost 1 base at V and 6 bases at J; junction bases unmatched: 11. The CDR3 runs 17 residues. CDR3 nucleotide sequence: TGTGCCAGCAGCTTAGGCGCGGGAGGCACCCCGGCCAATGAGCAGTTCTTC. It codes for CASSLGAGGTPANEQFF.

V and J are TRBV2 and TRBJ1-2; weak D call: TRBD1 (5 bases). The germline V gene has CDR1 SNHLY and CDR2 FYNNEI. This CDR3 is 11 amino acids long. Trimming pared 4 bases from V and 8 bases from J, leaving 8 bases between. CDR3 bases: TGTGCCAGCAGTGTTGGGGCGGGCTACACCTTC. Translated, it gives CASSVGAGYTF. Complete variable domain (other parts from reference TRBV2 and TRBJ1-2): EPEVTQTPSHQVTQMGQEVILRCVPISNHLYFYWYRQILGQKVEFLVSFYNNEISEKSEIFDDQFSVERPDGSNFTLKIRSTKLEDSAMYFCASSVGAGYTFGSGTRLTVV.

This chain uses TRBV3-1 (or the pseudogene TRBV3-2) with TRBJ2-1, with D possibly being TRBD2 (6 bases). The CDR3 consists of 16 residues. Between the trimmed V and J ends, which lost 0 bases and 8 bases, there was a span of 17 bases. Germline CDR1 reads LGHDT; CDR2 reads YNNKEL (reference sequence). The CDR3: CASSQDDGSHWDEQFF. The CDR3 bases are TGTGCCAGCAGCCAAGATGACGGGAGTCATTGGGATGAGCAGTTCTTC.

The chain links TRBV2 to TRBJ2-1, with D tentatively TRBD1 (5 bases). The V and J ends lost 8 bases and 0 bases respectively, with 14 bases between them. Germline V gene data show CDR1 as SNHLY and CDR2 as FYNNEI. The length of the CDR3 is 15 residues. The CDR3 is CASGARRSSYNEQFF. CDR3 nucleotides: TGTGCCAGCGGGGCCCGCCGAAGCTCCTACAATGAGCAGTTCTTC.

V and J are TRBV7-9 and TRBJ2-1, with a possible D match to TRBD1 (5 bases). Germline CDR1 SEHNR, CDR2 FQNEAQ (reference sequence). The V end was cut by 8 bases, the J end by 5 bases, with 19 bases between. CDR3 length: 15 amino acids. This CDR3 is CASLLVGQTDNEQFF. CDR3 bases: TGTGCCAGCCTCTTAGTCGGGCAGACAGACAATGAGCAGTTCTTC.

This chain links TRBV5-6 with TRBJ1-2; TRBD1 might be the D (6 bases). Deletions cut 3 bases from V and 4 bases from J, with 19 bases between. Germline V CDR1 and CDR2: SGHDT, YYEEEE. The CDR3 consists of 16 residues. Written as DNA, the CDR3 is TGTGCCAGCAGCTCAACCGGCAGGGGTAGAGTCTATGGCTACACCTTC. Encoded protein: CASSSTGRGRVYGYTF. The complete variable domain, with remaining parts taken from reference TRBV5-6 and TRBJ1-2, reads DAGVTQSPTHLIKTRGQQVTLRCSPKSGHDTVSWYQQALGQGPQFIFQYYEEEERQRGNFPDRFSGHQFPNYSSELNVNALLLGDSALYLCASSSTGRGRVYGYTFGSGTRLTVV.

The chain has TRBV3-1 (or the pseudogene TRBV3-2) and TRBJ1-4; D is perhaps TRBD1 (6 bases). The CDR3 has 15 amino acids. CDR1 is LGHDT and CDR2 is YNNKEL in the germline V gene (reference sequence). V lost 7 bases, J lost 4 bases, and 16 bases lay in between. CDR3 nucleotide sequence: TGTGCCAGCACCCCGGGGGGCAGGGGTAATGAAAAACTGTTTTTT. Its translation is CASTPGGRGNEKLFF.

This chain connects TRBV5-1 to TRBJ2-7; D call uncertain. The germline V and J ends were trimmed by 4 bases and 7 bases, with 9 bases remaining between them. Germline CDR1 reads SGHRS; CDR2 reads YFSETQ. This CDR3 comprises 11 residues. The CDR3 loop reads CASSQNEEQYF. Here the CDR3 DNA reads TGCGCCAGCAGCCAGAACGAAGAGCAGTACTTC.

This clone was counted a few times. The chain is built from TRBV5-6 and TRBJ1-4; 7 nucleotides line up with TRBD1. Germline lookup yields CDR1 SGHDT and CDR2 YYEEEE. The V and J ends lost 0 bases and 3 bases, in that order; junction bases with no gene match: 2. CDR3 size: 15 residues. In DNA, the CDR3 is TGTGCCAGCAGCTTGGTCGGGACAGCTAATGAAAAACTGTTTTTT. This gives the protein CASSLVGTANEKLFF.